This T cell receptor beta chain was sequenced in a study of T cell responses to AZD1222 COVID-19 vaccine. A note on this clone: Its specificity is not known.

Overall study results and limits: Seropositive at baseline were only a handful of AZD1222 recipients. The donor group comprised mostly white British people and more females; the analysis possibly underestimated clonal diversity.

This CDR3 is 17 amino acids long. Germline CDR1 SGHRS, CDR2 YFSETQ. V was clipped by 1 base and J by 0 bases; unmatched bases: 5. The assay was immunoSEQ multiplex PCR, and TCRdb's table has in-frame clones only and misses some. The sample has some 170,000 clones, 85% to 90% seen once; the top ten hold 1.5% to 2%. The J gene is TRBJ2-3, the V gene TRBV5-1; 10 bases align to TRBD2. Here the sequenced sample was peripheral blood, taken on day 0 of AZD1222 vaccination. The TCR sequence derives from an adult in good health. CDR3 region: CASSLTTSGSSTDTQYF. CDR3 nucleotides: TGCGCCAGCAGCTTGACGACTAGCGGGTCCAGCACAGATACGCAGTATTTT. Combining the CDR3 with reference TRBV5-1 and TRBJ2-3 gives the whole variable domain KAGVTQTPRYLIKTRGQQVTLSCSPISGHRSVSWYQQTPGQGLQFLFEYFSETQRNKGNFPGRFSGRQFSNSRSEMNVSTLELGDSALYLCASSLTTSGSSTDTQYFGPGTRLTVL.